Below, 10 T cell receptor beta chains from the same sample are listed, as sequenced in a study of early T cells in non-severe SARS-CoV-2 infection. Each CDR3 protein gets one entry after TCRdb re-called the 5' RACE reads with MiXCR. The top ten hold 4% to 4.5% of the sample, which has roughly 99,000 distinct CDR3 sequences, about 12% seen once. This material consisted of whole blood, taken at baseline. The receptors derive from an adult who was a healthcare worker with PCR-confirmed SARS-CoV-2 infection or an uninfected control (not recorded which).

In its sample, this clonotype was seen a few times. The CDR3 spells CASSLRAARAGGEKLFF. The CDR3, as DNA: TGTGCCAGCAGCTTACGGGCCGCGAGGGCCGGAGGAGAAAAACTGTTTTTT. The chain joins TRBV11-3 to TRBJ1-4; the D is unclear. The CDR3 sequence is 17 residues long. V was pared by 2 bases and J by 8 bases, with 21 bases between. The germline V gene has CDR1 SGHNT and CDR2 YENEEA.

This chain joins TRBV10-1 and TRBJ2-2; a possible D gene is TRBD1 (6 bases). The CDR3 has 14 amino acids. V dropped 6 bases and J dropped 5 bases, with 13 bases sitting between them. Germline assignment: CDR1 WNHNN and CDR2 SYGVQD (reference sequence). This CDR3 reads CASRRDKETGELFF. The CDR3 coding sequence is TGCGCCAGCAGGAGGGACAAAGAAACCGGGGAGCTGTTTTTT.

This sequence joins TRBV6-6 and TRBJ1-1; D call uncertain. CDR1 MNHNY and CDR2 SVGAGI come from the germline V gene (reference sequence). Trimming stripped 0 bases from V and 11 bases from J, with 13 bases between. This CDR3 spans 13 amino acids. The DNA of the CDR3 is TGTGCCAGCAGTTACTCTCCCGGCCTTACGGCTTTCTTT. Encoded protein: CASSYSPGLTAFF.

Here the CDR3 reads CSAPVGQTQYF. CDR3 in DNA: TGCAGTGCTCCCGTCGGGCAGACCCAGTACTTC. The chain links TRBV20-1 to TRBJ2-5; no definite D call. Trimming left V 5 bases short and J 6 bases short, with 10 bases between. CDR3 length: 11 residues. Germline-derived CDR1 and CDR2 are DFQATT and SNEGSKA (reference sequence).

In its sample, this clonotype was seen a few times. The chain has TRBV7-6 and TRBJ2-5, with unresolved D. Germline V gene data show CDR1 as SGHVS and CDR2 as FNYEAQ. The CDR3 covers 14 residues. V lost 5 bases, J lost 2 bases, and 12 bases lay in between. CDR3 residues: CASSQDIGQETQYF. CDR3 DNA sequence: TGTGCCAGCAGCCAAGACATCGGGCAAGAGACCCAGTACTTC.

This clonotype was counted between two and nine times. V is TRBV12-5 and J is TRBJ1-1; TRBD1 matches 10 bases. Germline-derived CDR1 and CDR2 are LGHNT and FRNRAP. This CDR3 has 15 amino acids. The V gene end was trimmed by 6 bases and the J gene end by 4 bases; junction bases not matched to a gene: 8. This chain's CDR3 is CASGRQGAGTTEAFF. For the CDR3, the DNA is TGTGCTAGTGGACGACAGGGGGCAGGGACCACTGAAGCTTTCTTT. The complete variable domain, with remaining parts taken from reference TRBV12-5 and TRBJ1-1, reads DARVTQTPRHKVTEMGQEVTMRCQPILGHNTVFWYRQTMMQGLELLAYFRNRAPLDDSGMPKDRFSAEMPDATLATLKIQPSEPRDSAVYFCASGRQGAGTTEAFFGQGTRLTVV.

This clonotype was seen more than once but under ten times. This chain uses TRBV11-2 with TRBJ1-6; D unresolved. Germline CDR1 reads SGHAT; CDR2 reads FQNNGV. The CDR3 is 15 amino acids. V shed 7 bases and J shed 0 bases, with 10 bases lying between them. CDR3 region: CASTLLSSYNSPLHF. The CDR3 nucleotides are TGTGCCAGCACCCTCTTGAGCTCCTATAATTCACCCCTCCACTTT.

The CDR3 loop is CASSYNLELTYGYTF. In DNA, the CDR3 is TGTGCCAGCAGTTACAATCTGGAGTTGACCTATGGCTACACCTTC. The rearrangement joins TRBV6-6 to TRBJ1-2, with D unclear. With 2 bases removed from V and 4 bases from J, the gap between germline ends came to 14 bases. The germline CDR1 and CDR2 sequences are MNHNY and SVGAGI (reference sequence). The CDR3 is made up of 15 amino acids.

This clonotype was found a few times. The V and J genes are TRBV4-1 and TRBJ1-1, with unresolved D. The ends were cut back, 0 bases at V and 0 bases at J, with 8 bases in the middle. The CDR3 runs 15 residues. Germline V gene lookup returns CDR1 MGHRA and CDR2 YSYEKL. The CDR3 here is CASSQDEGMNTEAFF. For the CDR3, the DNA is TGCGCCAGCAGCCAAGATGAAGGCATGAACACTGAAGCTTTCTTT.

This sequence joins TRBV5-1 and TRBJ2-5, with D possibly being TRBD1 or TRBD2 (5 bases each). The CDR3 loop spans 16 amino acids. The germline V gene encodes CDR1 SGHRS and CDR2 YFSETQ. V lost 6 bases, J lost 5 bases, and 23 bases lay in between. Here the CDR3 reads CASILSAERGRETQYF. The CDR3 region has the DNA TGCGCCAGCATCCTATCAGCGGAGAGGGGACGGGAGACCCAGTACTTC.